This TCR beta chain is from a study of blood T cell repertoires in COVID-19. The ends lost 4 bases at V and 2 bases at J; junction bases unmatched: 5. Germline loops: CDR1 MDHEN, CDR2 SYDVKM. The CDR3 spans 14 residues. This clone was recorded once. Authors' data handling: By means of reference gene primer amplification, nucleated cell counts were estimated. The table came from immunoSEQ multiplex PCR; TCRdb's copy has only in-frame clones and leaves some out. D and trimming come from the DNA, and the V and J calls and clone size come from that table. The sample has over 50,000 clones, 85% seen once. The sequencing input was peripheral blood. This TCR derives from a man aged 65-85 years with acute or convalescent COVID-19. The J gene is TRBJ2-7, the V gene TRBV28; 7 positions match TRBD1. The CDR3 coding sequence is TGTGCCAGCAGTTCCCCCGGGACAGCCTACGAGCAGTACTTC. It specifies CASSSPGTAYEQYF.